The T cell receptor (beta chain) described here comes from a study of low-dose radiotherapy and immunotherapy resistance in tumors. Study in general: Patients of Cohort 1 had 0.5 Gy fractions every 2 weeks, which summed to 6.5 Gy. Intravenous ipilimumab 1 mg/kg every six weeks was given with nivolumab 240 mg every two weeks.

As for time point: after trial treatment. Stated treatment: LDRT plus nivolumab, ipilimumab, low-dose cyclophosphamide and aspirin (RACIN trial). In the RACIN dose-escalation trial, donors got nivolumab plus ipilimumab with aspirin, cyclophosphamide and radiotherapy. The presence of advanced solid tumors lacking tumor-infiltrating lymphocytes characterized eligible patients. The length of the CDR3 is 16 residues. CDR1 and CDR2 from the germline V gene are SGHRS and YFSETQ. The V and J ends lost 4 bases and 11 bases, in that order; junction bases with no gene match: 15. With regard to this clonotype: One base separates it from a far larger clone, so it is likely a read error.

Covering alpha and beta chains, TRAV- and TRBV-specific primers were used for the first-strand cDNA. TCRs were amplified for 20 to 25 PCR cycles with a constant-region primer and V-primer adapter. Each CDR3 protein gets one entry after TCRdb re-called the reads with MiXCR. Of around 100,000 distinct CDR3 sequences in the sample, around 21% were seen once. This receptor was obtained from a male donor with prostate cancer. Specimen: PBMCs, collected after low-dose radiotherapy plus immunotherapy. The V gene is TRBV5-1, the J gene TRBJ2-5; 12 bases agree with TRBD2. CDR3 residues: CASSPTSGGFYNEQYF. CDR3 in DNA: TGCGCCAGCAGCCCAACTAGCGGGGGGTTCTACAATGAGCAGTACTTC.